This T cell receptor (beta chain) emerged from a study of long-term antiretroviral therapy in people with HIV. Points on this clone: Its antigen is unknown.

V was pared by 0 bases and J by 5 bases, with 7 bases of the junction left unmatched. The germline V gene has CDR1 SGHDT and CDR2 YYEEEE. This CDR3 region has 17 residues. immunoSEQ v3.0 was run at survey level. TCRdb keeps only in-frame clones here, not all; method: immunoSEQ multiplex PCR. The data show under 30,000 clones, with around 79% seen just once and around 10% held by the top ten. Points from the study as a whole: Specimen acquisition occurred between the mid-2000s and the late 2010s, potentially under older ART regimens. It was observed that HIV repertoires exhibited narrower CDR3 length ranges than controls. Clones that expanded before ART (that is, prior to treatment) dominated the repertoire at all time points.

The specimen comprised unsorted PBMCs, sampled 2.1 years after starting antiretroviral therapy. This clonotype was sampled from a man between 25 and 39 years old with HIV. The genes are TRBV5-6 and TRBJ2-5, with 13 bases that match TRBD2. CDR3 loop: CASSLVLAGGQGETQYF. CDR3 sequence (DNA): TGTGCCAGCAGCTTGGTACTAGCGGGGGGGCAGGGGGAGACCCAGTACTTC.